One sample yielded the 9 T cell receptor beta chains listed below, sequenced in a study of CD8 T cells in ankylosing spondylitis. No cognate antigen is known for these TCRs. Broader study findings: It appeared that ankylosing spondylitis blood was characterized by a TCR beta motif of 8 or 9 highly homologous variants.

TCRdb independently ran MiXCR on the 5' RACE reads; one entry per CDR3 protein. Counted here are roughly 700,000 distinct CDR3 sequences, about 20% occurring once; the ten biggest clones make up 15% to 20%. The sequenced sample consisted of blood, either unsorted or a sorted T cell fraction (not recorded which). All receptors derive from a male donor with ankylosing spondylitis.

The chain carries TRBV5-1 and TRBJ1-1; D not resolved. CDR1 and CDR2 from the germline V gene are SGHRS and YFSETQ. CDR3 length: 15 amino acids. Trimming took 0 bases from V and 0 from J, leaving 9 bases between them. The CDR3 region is CASSLAEAMNTEAFF. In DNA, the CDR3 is TGCGCCAGCAGCTTGGCCGAAGCTATGAACACTGAAGCTTTCTTT.

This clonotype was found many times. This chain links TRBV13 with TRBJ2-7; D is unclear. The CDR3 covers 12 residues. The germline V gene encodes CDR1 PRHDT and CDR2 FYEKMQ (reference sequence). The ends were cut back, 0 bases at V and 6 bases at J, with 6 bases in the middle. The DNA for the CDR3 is TGTGCCAGCAGCTTAGGGCGGCGCGAGCAGTACTTC. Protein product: CASSLGRREQYF.

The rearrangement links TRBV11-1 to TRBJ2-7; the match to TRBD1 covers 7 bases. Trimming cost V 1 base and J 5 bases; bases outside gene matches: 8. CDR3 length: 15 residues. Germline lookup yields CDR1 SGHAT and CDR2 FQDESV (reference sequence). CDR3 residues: CASSLEGARFHEQYF. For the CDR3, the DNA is TGTGCCAGCAGCTTAGAGGGGGCGCGGTTCCACGAGCAGTACTTC. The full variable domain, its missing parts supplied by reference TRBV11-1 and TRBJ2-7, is EAEVAQSPRYKITEKSQAVAFWCDPISGHATLYWYRQILGQGPELLVQFQDESVVDDSQLPKDRFSAERLKGVDSTLKIQPAELGDSAMYLCASSLEGARFHEQYFGPGTRLTVT.

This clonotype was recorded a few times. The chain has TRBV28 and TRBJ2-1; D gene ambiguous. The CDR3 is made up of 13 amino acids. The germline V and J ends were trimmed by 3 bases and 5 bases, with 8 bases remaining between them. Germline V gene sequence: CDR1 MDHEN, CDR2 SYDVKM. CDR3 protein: CASSLWSDNEQFF. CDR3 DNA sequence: TGTGCCAGCAGTTTGTGGTCAGACAATGAGCAGTTCTTC.

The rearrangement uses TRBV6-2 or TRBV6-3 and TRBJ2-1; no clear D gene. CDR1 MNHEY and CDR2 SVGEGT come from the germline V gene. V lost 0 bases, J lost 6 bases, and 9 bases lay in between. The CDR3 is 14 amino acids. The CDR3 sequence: CASSYSPFFNEQFF. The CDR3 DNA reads TGTGCCAGCAGTTACTCGCCGTTTTTCAATGAGCAGTTCTTC.

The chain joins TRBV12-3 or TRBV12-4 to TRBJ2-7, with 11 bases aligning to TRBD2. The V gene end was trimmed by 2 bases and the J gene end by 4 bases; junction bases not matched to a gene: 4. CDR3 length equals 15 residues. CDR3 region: CASSLSRLAGYEQYF. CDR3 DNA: TGTGCCAGCAGTTTAAGTCGACTAGCGGGGTACGAGCAGTACTTC.

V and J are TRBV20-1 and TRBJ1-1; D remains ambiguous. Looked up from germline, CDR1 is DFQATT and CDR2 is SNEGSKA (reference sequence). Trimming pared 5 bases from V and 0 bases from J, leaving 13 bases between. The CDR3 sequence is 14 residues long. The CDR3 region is CSARVPTMNTEAFF. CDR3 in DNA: TGCAGTGCTCGAGTACCGACAATGAACACTGAAGCTTTCTTT.

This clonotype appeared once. The CDR3 region has the DNA TGCGCCAGCACCCAGAGCGGGGGCTCCTACGAGCAGTACTTC. Its translation is CASTQSGGSYEQYF. This sequence joins TRBV5-1 and TRBJ2-7; 8 positions agree with TRBD2. This CDR3 has 14 amino acids. Per germline, CDR1 SGHRS and CDR2 YFSETQ. The J segment lost 0 bases and the V segment lost 6 bases, leaving 5 bases of the junction unmatched.

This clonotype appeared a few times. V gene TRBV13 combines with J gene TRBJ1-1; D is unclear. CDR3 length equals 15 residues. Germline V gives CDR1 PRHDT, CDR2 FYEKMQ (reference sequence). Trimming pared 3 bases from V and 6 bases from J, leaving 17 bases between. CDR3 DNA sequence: TGTGCCAGCAGCTTTTCCGGGTTGTGGTTACCTGAAGCTTTCTTT. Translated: CASSFSGLWLPEAFF. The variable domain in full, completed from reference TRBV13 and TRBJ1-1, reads AAGVIQSPRHLIKEKRETATLKCYPIPRHDTVYWYQQGPGQDPQFLISFYEKMQSDKGSIPDRFSAQQFSDYHSELNMSSLELGDSALYFCASSFSGLWLPEAFFGQGTRLTVV.